Shown below are 8 T cell receptor beta chains from a single sample sequenced in a study of blood T cell repertoires in COVID-19. The table came from immunoSEQ multiplex PCR; TCRdb's copy has only in-frame clones and leaves some out. The repertoire holds some 110,000 clones, with 60% to 85% as singletons. Input material: peripheral blood. Receptor source: an older man with acute or convalescent COVID-19.

The chain is built from TRBV10-1 and TRBJ2-4; 8 bases fit TRBD1. CDR1 is WNHNN and CDR2 is SYGVQD in the germline V gene (reference sequence). This CDR3 is 13 amino acids long. The trim removed 4 bases at V and 6 bases at J, leaving 2 bases unmatched. The CDR3 is CASSADRGNIQYF. The CDR3 DNA is TGCGCCAGCAGTGCTGACAGGGGAAACATTCAGTACTTC.

The chain couples TRBV24-1 to TRBJ1-1; tentative D call: TRBD1 (5 bases). The germline CDR1 and CDR2 sequences are KGHDR and SFDVKD. CDR3 length: 15 amino acids. V lost 3 bases to trimming and J lost 0 bases, with 10 bases between them. The CDR3 loop reads CATSDLTVVNTEAFF. CDR3 sequence (DNA): TGTGCCACCAGTGATCTGACAGTAGTGAACACTGAAGCTTTCTTT.

The rearrangement joins TRBV19 to TRBJ2-7; D is uncertain. The CDR3 runs to 11 residues. Trimming shortened V by 5 bases and J by 4 bases, and 6 bases separated the two germline ends. Germline lookup yields CDR1 LNHDA and CDR2 SQIVND (reference sequence). The DNA of the CDR3 is TGTGCCAGTAGTGAGTCTTACGAGCAGTACTTC. Amino acid sequence: CASSESYEQYF.

The chain has TRBV7-9 and TRBJ1-4, with D tentatively TRBD1 (5 bases). Trimming took 11 bases from V and 2 from J, leaving 12 bases between them. Germline loops: CDR1 SEHNR, CDR2 FQNEAQ (reference sequence). The CDR3 covers 13 residues. The CDR3 protein is CAQGRGTNEKLFF. The DNA for the CDR3 is TGTGCCCAAGGGAGGGGCACTAATGAAAAACTGTTTTTT.

The rearrangement uses TRBV28 and TRBJ1-2, with no clear D. The germline V gene has CDR1 MDHEN and CDR2 SYDVKM. Trimming took off 8 bases at V and 2 bases at J, with 12 bases between the two ends. There are 13 residues in the CDR3. In DNA form, the CDR3 reads TGTGCCAGCGGCTTTACCGAAAACTATGGCTACACCTTC. This translates into CASGFTENYGYTF.

This clone was picked up one time. The chain links TRBV11-2 to TRBJ1-2; TRBD1 aligns across 7 bases. V shed 1 base and J 6 bases; nucleotides not matched to a gene: 2. The CDR3 loop spans 13 amino acids. CDR1 SGHAT and CDR2 FQNNGV come from the germline V gene. The DNA of the CDR3 is TGTGCCAGCAGCTTAGGGACAGGTGATGGCTACACCTTC. Its translation: CASSLGTGDGYTF.

CDR3 protein: CASRETSAPYNEQFF. CDR3 DNA: TGTGCCAGCAGGGAGACTAGCGCACCTTACAATGAGCAGTTCTTC. The chain has TRBV5-6 and TRBJ2-1, with 8 bases that match TRBD2. The CDR3 length is 15 residues. Looked up from germline, CDR1 is SGHDT and CDR2 is YYEEEE. V was pared by 5 bases and J by 4 bases, with 8 bases of the junction left unmatched.

The CDR3 reads CSVGTELFSTDTQYF. The CDR3, as DNA: TGCAGCGTTGGGACAGAACTATTTAGCACAGATACGCAGTATTTT. The chain links TRBV29-1 to TRBJ2-3; possible D gene TRBD1, 6 bases. This CDR3 comprises 15 residues. Germline-derived CDR1 and CDR2 are SQVTM and ANQGSEA. V lost 4 bases and J 0 bases, leaving 14 bases between the germline ends.